Only a few counts were recorded for the clone carrying this TCR beta chain. The antigen is not known. These data belong to a study of beta chain features in type 1 diabetes. The study, taken as a whole, reports: Significant though moderate, a shortening of TCRB CDR3s appeared in all four CD4+ subsets of Type 1 diabetes patients.

CDR1 is GTSNPN, CDR2 SVGIG, per germline (reference sequence). This CDR3 spans 13 amino acids. V was trimmed by 3 bases and J by 5 bases, leaving 13 bases between them. TCRB transcripts that were expressed got sequenced, as all of the isolated RNA had been reverse transcribed. Generated by immunoSEQ multiplex PCR, the TCRdb table keeps only in-frame clones and is missing some. Among about 700,000 clones listed, about an eighth were seen once. This TCR was sampled from a man between 18 and 29 years old with type 1 diabetes. The V gene is TRBV30, the J gene TRBJ1-2; no firm D call. Source material: naive CD4+ T cells from blood. The DNA for the CDR3 is TGTGCCTGGAGACTGGGGAGCCAATATGGCTACACCTTC. Protein product: CAWRLGSQYGYTF.